The rows below give T cell receptor beta chains drawn from one sample of a study of T-cell memory formation after mild COVID-19. TCRdb reprocessed the 5' RACE reads with MiXCR, giving one entry per CDR3 protein. The top ten hold about 21% of the sample, which has approximately 260,000 distinct CDR3 sequences, more than 15% seen once. Sequencing input: PBMCs or a T cell subset sorted from them (not recorded which). The receptors were gathered from a man younger than 35 who had mild COVID-19 (a few samples of this study predate the infection). Cell type and time point are not known. Both conserved end residues are part of each CDR3. A D gene is named only where the DNA matches it firmly. For some rows the clone size is stated as once, few or many, or as a class when expanded; others skip it.

abundance | j_gene | d_gene | len | v_gene | CDR3nt | CDR3aa
NA | TRBJ2-2 | NA | 13 | TRBV7-6 | TGTGCCAGCAGCTTGGGCCCCGAGGAGGAGCTGTTTTTT | CASSLGPEEELFF
few | TRBJ2-5 | NA | 14 | TRBV6-6 | TGTGCCAGCAGTTACCTCTGGGTCCGGGAGACCCAGTACTTC | CASSYLWVRETQYF
NA | TRBJ2-3 | NA | 16 | TRBV7-2 | TGTGCCAGCAGCCTGGGACTATCGGGGGCTACAGATACGCAGTATTTT | CASSLGLSGATDTQYF
NA | TRBJ1-5 | NA | 16 | TRBV4-2 | TGTGCCAGCAGCCAACTCGAGGGGAGAGGAGATCAGCCCCAGCATTTT | CASSQLEGRGDQPQHF
few | TRBJ2-6 | NA | 14 | TRBV27 | TGTGCCAGCAGTTTACACTCTGGGGCCAACGTCCTGACTTTC | CASSLHSGANVLTF
NA | TRBJ2-3 | NA | 14 | TRBV5-6 | TGTGCCAGCAGCTTTGGAGGCGGTCCAGATACGCAGTATTTT | CASSFGGGPDTQYF
few | TRBJ1-2 | NA | 19 | TRBV4-1 | TGCGCCAGCAGCCAAGATCGACGGAAGGGCAGGGGATTTGGCTATGGCTACACCTTC | CASSQDRRKGRGFGYGYTF
few | TRBJ2-3 | TRBD2 | 16 | TRBV20-1 | TGCAGTGCTAGAGATGGGACTAGCGGCCGCACAGATACGCAGTATTTT | CSARDGTSGRTDTQYF
NA | TRBJ1-1 | NA | 13 | TRBV6-1 | TGTGCCAGCGGAATTACAGCGAACACTGAAGCTTTCTTT | CASGITANTEAFF
NA | TRBJ2-5 | TRBD2 | 15 | TRBV20-1 | TGCAGTGCTATTAGCGGGGGGTCGTACCAAGAGACCCAGTACTTC | CSAISGGSYQETQYF
few | TRBJ1-1 | TRBD1 | 18 | TRBV4-1 | TGCGCCAGCAGCCAAGAGCCTGGGGGGACAGGGGTGATGATTGAAGCTTTCTTT | CASSQEPGGTGVMIEAFF
few | TRBJ2-2 | TRBD2 | 18 | TRBV5-5 | TGTGCCAGCAGCTTAAGGACTAGCGGGTCTCCCACCACCGGGGAGCTGTTTTTT | CASSLRTSGSPTTGELFF
few | TRBJ1-2 | NA | 13 | TRBV7-2 | TGTGCCAGCAGTCCCGTACCAGGGGCTGGCTACACCTTC | CASSPVPGAGYTF
NA | TRBJ1-2 | NA | 14 | TRBV7-2 | TGTGCCAGCAGCTCGTACGAGGCTATCTATGGCTACACCTTC | CASSSYEAIYGYTF
many | TRBJ2-1 | TRBD2 | 14 | TRBV2 | TGTGCCAGCAGACTAGCGGACTCCTACAATGAGCAGTTCTTC | CASRLADSYNEQFF
many | TRBJ2-5 | TRBD2 | 14 | TRBV28 | TGTGCCAGCAGCCCGGGAGGCGGGGAAGAGACCCAGTACTTC | CASSPGGGEETQYF
NA | TRBJ1-5 | NA | 16 | TRBV6-2/TRBV6-3 | TGTGCCAGCAGCTACCGCGGGGGTAGGGGCAATCAGCCCCAGCATTTT | CASSYRGGRGNQPQHF